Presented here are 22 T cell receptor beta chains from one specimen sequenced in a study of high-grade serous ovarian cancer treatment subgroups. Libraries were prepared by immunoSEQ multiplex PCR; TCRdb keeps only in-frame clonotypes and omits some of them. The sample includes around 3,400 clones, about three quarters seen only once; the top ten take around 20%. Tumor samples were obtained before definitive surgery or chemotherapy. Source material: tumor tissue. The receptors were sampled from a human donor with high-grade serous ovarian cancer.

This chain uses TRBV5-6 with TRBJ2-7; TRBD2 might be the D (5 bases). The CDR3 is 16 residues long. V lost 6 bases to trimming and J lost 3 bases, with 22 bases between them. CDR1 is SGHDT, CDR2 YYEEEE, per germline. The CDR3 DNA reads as TGTGCCAGCACACTCCGGGGTAGTATAACCGTCTACGAGCAGTACTTC. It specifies CASTLRGSITVYEQYF.

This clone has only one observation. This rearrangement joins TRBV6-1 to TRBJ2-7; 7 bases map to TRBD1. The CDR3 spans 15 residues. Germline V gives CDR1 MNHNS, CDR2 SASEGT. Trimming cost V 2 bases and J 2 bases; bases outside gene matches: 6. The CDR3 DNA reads TGTGCCAGCAGTGAAATAGACAGGGTCACCTACGAGCAGTACTTC. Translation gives CASSEIDRVTYEQYF.

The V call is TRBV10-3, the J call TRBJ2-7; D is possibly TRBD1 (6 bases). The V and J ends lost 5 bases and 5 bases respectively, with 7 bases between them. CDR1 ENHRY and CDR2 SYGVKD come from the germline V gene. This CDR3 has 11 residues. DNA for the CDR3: TGTGCCATCAGTAGGACAGACGAGCAGTACTTC. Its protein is CAISRTDEQYF.

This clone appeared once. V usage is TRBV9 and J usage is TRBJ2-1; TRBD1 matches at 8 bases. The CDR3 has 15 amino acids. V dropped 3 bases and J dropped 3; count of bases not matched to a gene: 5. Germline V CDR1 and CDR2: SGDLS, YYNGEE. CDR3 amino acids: CASSATGGNYNEQFF. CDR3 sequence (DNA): TGTGCCAGCAGCGCCACAGGGGGTAACTACAATGAGCAGTTCTTC.

CDR3 in amino acids: CASSTQGDNSPLHF. In DNA form, the CDR3 reads TGTGCCAGCAGCACTCAGGGTGACAATTCACCCCTCCACTTT. The J gene is TRBJ1-6, the V gene TRBV7-9; D perhaps matches TRBD1 (5 bases). There are 14 residues in the CDR3. Germline lookup yields CDR1 SEHNR and CDR2 FQNEAQ (reference sequence). V was cut by 5 bases and J by 7 bases, with 12 bases left in between. The whole variable domain, remainder taken from reference TRBV7-9 and TRBJ1-6, is DTGVSQNPRHKITKRGQNVTFRCDPISEHNRLYWYRQTLGQGPEFLTYFQNEAQLEKSRLLSDRFSAERPKGSFSTLEIQRTEQGDSAMYLCASSTQGDNSPLHFGNGTRLTVT.

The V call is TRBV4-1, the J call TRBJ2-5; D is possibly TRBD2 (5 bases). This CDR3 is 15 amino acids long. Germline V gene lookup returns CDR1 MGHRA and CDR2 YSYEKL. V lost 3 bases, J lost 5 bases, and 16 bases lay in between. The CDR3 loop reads CASSHSDSKWETQYF. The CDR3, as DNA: TGCGCCAGCAGCCATTCGGACTCAAAGTGGGAGACCCAGTACTTC.

The DNA for the CDR3 is TGTGCCAGCAGCTTAGGAGGGGGACAAACCTACGAGCAGTACTTC. This translates into CASSLGGGQTYEQYF. This chain uses TRBV7-9 with TRBJ2-5; TRBD1 is a possible D gene (6 bases). The assigned J gene may be wrong: the sequence end matches TRBJ2-7 better. The CDR3 loop spans 15 amino acids. CDR1 and CDR2 (germline): SEHNR, FQNEAQ (reference sequence).

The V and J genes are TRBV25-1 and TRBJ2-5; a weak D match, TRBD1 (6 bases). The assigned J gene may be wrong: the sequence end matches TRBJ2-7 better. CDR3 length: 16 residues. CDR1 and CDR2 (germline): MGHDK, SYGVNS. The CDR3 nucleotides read TGTGCCAGCAGTGAGACAGGAACGAAGAGAATCCACGAGCAGTACTTC. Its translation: CASSETGTKRIHEQYF.

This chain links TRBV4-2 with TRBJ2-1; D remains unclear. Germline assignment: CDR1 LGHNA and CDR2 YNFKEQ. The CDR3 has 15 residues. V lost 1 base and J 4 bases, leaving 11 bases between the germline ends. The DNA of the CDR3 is TGTGCCAGCAGCCAAGGCGGCAGCCTATACAATGAGCAGTTCTTC. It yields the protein CASSQGGSLYNEQFF.

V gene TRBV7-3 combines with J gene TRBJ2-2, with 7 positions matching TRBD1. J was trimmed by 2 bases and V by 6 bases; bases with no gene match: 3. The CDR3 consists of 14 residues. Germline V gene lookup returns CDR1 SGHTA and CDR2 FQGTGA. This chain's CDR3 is CASRPGGNTGELFF. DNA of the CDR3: TGTGCCAGCAGACCAGGGGGTAACACCGGGGAGCTGTTTTTT.

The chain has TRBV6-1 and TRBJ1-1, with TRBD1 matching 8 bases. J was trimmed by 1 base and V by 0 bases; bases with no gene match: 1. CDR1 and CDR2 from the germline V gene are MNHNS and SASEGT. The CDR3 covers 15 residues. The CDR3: CASSEAGTGNTEAFF. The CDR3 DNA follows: TGTGCCAGCAGTGAAGCGGGGACAGGGAACACTGAAGCTTTCTTT.

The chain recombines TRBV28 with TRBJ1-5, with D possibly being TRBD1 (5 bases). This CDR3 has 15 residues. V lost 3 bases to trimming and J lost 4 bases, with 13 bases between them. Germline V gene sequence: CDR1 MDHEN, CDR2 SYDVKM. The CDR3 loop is CASSFPGMVNQPQHF. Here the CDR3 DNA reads TGTGCCAGCAGTTTTCCAGGGATGGTGAATCAGCCCCAGCATTTT.

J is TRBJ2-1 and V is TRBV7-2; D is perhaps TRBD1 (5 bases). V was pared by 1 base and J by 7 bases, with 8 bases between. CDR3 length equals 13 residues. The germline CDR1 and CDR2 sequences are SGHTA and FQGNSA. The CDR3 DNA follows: TGTGCCAGCAGCTTAGGCAGGGAAAATGAGCAGTTCTTC. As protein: CASSLGRENEQFF.

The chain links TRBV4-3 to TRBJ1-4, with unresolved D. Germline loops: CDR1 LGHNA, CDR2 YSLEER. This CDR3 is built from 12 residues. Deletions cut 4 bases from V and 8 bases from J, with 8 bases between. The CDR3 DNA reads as TGCGCCAGCAGCCGAGGAGGGGAAAAACTGTTTTTT. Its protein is CASSRGGEKLFF.

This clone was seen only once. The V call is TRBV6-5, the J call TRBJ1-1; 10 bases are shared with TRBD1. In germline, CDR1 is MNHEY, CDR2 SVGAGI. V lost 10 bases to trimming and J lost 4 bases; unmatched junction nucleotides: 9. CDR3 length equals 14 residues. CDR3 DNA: TGTGCCATCAGCGAGGGACAGGGGAGCACTGAAGCTTTCTTT. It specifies CAISEGQGSTEAFF.

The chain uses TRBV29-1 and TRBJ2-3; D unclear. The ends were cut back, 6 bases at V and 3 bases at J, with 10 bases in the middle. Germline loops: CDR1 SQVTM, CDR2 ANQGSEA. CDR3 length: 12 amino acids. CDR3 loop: CSVSDPTDTQYF. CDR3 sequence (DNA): TGCAGCGTGAGTGATCCAACAGATACGCAGTATTTT.

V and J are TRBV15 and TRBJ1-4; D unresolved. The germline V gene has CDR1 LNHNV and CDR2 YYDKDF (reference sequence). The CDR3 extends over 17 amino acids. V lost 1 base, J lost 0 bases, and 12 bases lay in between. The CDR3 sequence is CATSRGELSATNEKLFF. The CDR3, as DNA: TGTGCCACCAGCAGAGGGGAGTTATCTGCAACTAATGAAAAACTGTTTTTT.

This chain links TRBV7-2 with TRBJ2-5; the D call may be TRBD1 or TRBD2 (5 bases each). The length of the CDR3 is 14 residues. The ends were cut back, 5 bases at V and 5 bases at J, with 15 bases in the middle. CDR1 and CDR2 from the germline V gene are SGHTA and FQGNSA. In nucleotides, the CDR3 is TGTGCCAGCAGCGACATTGGGGGATGGGAGACCCAGTACTTC. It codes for CASSDIGGWETQYF.

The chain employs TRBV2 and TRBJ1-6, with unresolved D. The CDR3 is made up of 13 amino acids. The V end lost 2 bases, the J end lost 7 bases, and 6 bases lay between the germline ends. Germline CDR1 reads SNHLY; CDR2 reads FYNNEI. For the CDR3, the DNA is TGTGCCAGCAGTGAAAACCCGAATTCACCCCTCCACTTT. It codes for CASSENPNSPLHF.

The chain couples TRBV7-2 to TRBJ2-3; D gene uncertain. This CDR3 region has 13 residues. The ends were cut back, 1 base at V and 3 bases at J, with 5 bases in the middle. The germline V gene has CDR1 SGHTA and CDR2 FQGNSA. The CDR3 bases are TGTGCCAGCAGCTTAGATAGAACAGATACGCAGTATTTT. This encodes CASSLDRTDTQYF.

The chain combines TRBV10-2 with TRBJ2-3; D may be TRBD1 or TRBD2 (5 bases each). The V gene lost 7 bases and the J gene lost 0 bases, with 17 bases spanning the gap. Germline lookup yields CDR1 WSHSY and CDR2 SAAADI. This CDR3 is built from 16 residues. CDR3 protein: CASNGAGTVSTDTQYF. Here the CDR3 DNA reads TGCGCCAGCAATGGGGCCGGGACGGTCAGCACAGATACGCAGTATTTT.

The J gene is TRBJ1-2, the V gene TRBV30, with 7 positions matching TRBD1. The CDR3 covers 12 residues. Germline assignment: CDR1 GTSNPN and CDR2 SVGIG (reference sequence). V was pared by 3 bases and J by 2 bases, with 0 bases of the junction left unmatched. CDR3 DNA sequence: TGTGCCTGGAGACAGGGGAACTATGGCTACACCTTC. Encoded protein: CAWRQGNYGYTF.